The next 10 T cell receptor beta chains were all read from a single sample in a study of long-term antiretroviral therapy in people with HIV. The authors ran the immunoSEQ assay, v3.0, at survey level. Sequenced by immunoSEQ multiplex PCR; TCRdb stores in-frame clones only, minus some. Of more than 25,000 clones listed, roughly 92% are singletons. The sequences come from unsorted PBMCs, collected 3.1 years after starting antiretroviral therapy. Receptors were obtained from a man aged 18 to 35 with HIV.

This chain joins TRBV19 and TRBJ2-2, with D perhaps matching TRBD1 (5 bases). Trimming shortened V by 7 bases and J by 4 bases, and 13 bases separated the two germline ends. Germline V gene sequence: CDR1 LNHDA, CDR2 SQIVND (reference sequence). The CDR3 totals 14 residues. In DNA, the CDR3 is TGTGCCAGTACCGCCAGGGTTGGCACCGGGGAGCTGTTTTTT. This translates into CASTARVGTGELFF.

The chain employs TRBV11-2 and TRBJ1-1; D remains unclear. Germline loops: CDR1 SGHAT, CDR2 FQNNGV. Trimming took off 5 bases at V and 0 bases at J, with 10 bases between the two ends. The CDR3 runs 14 residues. The CDR3 bases are TGTGCCAGCAGCCAAAAGGTTTTGAACACTGAAGCTTTCTTT. Translation: CASSQKVLNTEAFF.

V usage is TRBV7-6 and J usage is TRBJ2-2, with D perhaps TRBD2 (5 bases). Germline CDR1 reads SGHVS; CDR2 reads FNYEAQ. CDR3 size: 13 residues. V lost 5 bases and J lost 6, with 10 bases in between. The CDR3 region is CASSASGSGELFF. CDR3 DNA: TGTGCCAGCAGCGCGAGCGGTTCCGGGGAGCTGTTTTTT.

The rearrangement joins TRBV6-1 to TRBJ2-2, with D possibly matching TRBD1 (5 bases). The germline V gene encodes CDR1 MNHNS and CDR2 SASEGT. The germline V and J ends were trimmed by 5 bases and 7 bases, with 11 bases remaining between them. There are 13 residues in the CDR3. For the CDR3, the DNA is TGTGCCAGCAGTCTCTCAGGGTACGGGGAGCTGTTTTTT. Protein: CASSLSGYGELFF.

The genes are TRBV10-3 and TRBJ2-1, with 10 bases aligning to TRBD1. The CDR3 is 14 amino acids. V trimming: 6 bases; J trimming: 6 bases; junction bases outside the gene matches: 5. Germline assignment: CDR1 ENHRY and CDR2 SYGVKD. The CDR3 DNA sequence: TGTGCCATCAGGCCAGACAGGGGGCCCAATGAGCAGTTCTTC. Amino acids: CAIRPDRGPNEQFF.

The chain employs TRBV30 and TRBJ1-3; D gene ambiguous. Per germline, CDR1 GTSNPN and CDR2 SVGIG (reference sequence). Trimming took off 0 bases at V and 4 bases at J, with 7 bases between the two ends. The CDR3 length is 13 residues. CDR3 DNA sequence: TGTGCCTGGAGTGTATCGCCCGGAAACACCATATATTTT. Amino acids: CAWSVSPGNTIYF.

The sample holds one count of this clone. The chain links TRBV10-3 to TRBJ1-5; D is unresolved. V lost 1 base, J lost 7 bases, and 8 bases lay in between. This CDR3 has 13 amino acids. Germline V CDR1 and CDR2: ENHRY, SYGVKD. CDR3 region: CAISELGKQPQHF. DNA of the CDR3: TGTGCCATCAGTGAGTTGGGAAAGCAGCCCCAGCATTTT.

The gene calls are TRBV4-1 and TRBJ1-5, with 8 bases lining up with TRBD1. This CDR3 has 20 residues. CDR1 MGHRA and CDR2 YSYEKL come from the germline V gene. The J segment lost 3 bases and the V segment lost 0 bases, leaving 16 bases of the junction unmatched. This CDR3 reads CASSQDWPRDRIGDNQPQHF. CDR3 sequence (DNA): TGCGCCAGCAGCCAAGATTGGCCCCGGGACAGGATCGGAGACAATCAGCCCCAGCATTTT.

The chain has TRBV28 and TRBJ2-7; 8 nucleotides line up with TRBD2. The CDR3 extends over 17 amino acids. V dropped 4 bases and J dropped 7; count of bases not matched to a gene: 18. CDR1 is MDHEN and CDR2 is SYDVKM in the germline V gene. This chain's CDR3 is CASSSPLGLAGLLEQYF. As DNA, the CDR3 is TGTGCCAGCAGTTCCCCCCTGGGGTTAGCGGGGCTCCTGGAGCAGTACTTC.

The V and J genes are TRBV13 and TRBJ2-5; the D is unclear. Germline assignment: CDR1 PRHDT and CDR2 FYEKMQ (reference sequence). V lost 2 bases, J lost 1 base, and 8 bases lay in between. This CDR3 is built from 14 residues. CDR3 bases: TGTGCCAGCAGCTTACTCGGGTCCCAAGAGACCCAGTACTTC. Amino acid sequence: CASSLLGSQETQYF.